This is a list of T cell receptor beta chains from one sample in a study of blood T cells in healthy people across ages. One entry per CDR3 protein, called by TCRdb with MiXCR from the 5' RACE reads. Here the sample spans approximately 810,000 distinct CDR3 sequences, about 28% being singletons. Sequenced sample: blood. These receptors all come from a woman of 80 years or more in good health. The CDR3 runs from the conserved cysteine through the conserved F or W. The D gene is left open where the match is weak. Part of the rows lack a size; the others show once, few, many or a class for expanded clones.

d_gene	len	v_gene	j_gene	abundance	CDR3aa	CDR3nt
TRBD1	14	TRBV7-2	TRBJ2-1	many	CASRSNTGDNEQFF	TGTGCCAGCAGGTCAAATACAGGGGACAATGAGCAGTTCTTC
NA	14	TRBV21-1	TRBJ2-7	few	CASSKEEGAHEQYF	TGTGCCAGCAGCAAAGAGGAGGGGGCTCACGAGCAGTACTTC
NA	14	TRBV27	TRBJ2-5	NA	CASSEDINQETQYF	TGTGCCAGCAGTGAGGACATTAATCAAGAGACCCAGTACTTC
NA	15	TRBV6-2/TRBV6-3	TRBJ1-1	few	CASSPGGAMNTEAFF	TGTGCCAGCAGCCCGGGGGGGGCGATGAACACTGAAGCTTTCTTT
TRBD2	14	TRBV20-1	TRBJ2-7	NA	CSAKKRGDGDEQYF	TGCAGTGCTAAAAAGCGGGGGGACGGCGACGAGCAGTACTTC
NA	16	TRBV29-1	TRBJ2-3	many	CSVESEGPFSTDTQYF	TGCAGCGTTGAATCAGAGGGACCCTTTAGCACAGATACGCAGTATTTT
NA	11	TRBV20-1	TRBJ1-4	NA	CSAPRAMKLFF	TGCAGTGCTCCGAGGGCCATGAAACTGTTTTTT
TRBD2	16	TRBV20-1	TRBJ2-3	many	CSAPRTSGGHTDTQYF	TGCAGTGCTCCGCGGACTAGCGGGGGCCACACAGATACGCAGTATTTT
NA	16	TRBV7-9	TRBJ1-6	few	CASSSLLGGVDSPLHF	TGTGCCAGCAGCTCCCTTTTGGGGGGCGTAGATTCACCCCTCCACTTT
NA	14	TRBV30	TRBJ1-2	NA	CAWRRTVLDYGYTF	TGTGCCTGGAGACGGACAGTCCTTGACTATGGCTACACCTTC
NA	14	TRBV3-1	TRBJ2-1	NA	CASSQFQSVNEQFF	TGTGCCAGCAGCCAATTTCAATCGGTCAATGAGCAGTTCTTC
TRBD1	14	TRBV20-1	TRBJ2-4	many	CSARQGLGKNIQYF	TGCAGTGCTCGACAGGGGCTCGGCAAAAACATTCAGTACTTC
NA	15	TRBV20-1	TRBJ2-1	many	CSAKITGIGSNEQFF	TGCAGTGCTAAAATAACCGGGATCGGAAGCAATGAGCAGTTCTTC
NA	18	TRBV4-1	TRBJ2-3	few	CASSQVHWGGQVLGTQYF	TGCGCCAGCAGCCAAGTACATTGGGGGGGCCAAGTTTTGGGTACGCAGTATTTT
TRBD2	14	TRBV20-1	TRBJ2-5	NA	CSAPSGGARNEQYF	TGCAGTGCTCCTAGCGGGGGGGCCCGGAATGAGCAGTACTTC
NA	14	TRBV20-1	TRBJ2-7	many	CSARVEGSPYEQYF	TGCAGTGCCCGCGTCGAGGGATCCCCCTACGAGCAGTACTTC
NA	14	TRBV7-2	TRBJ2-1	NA	CASSLQRGPNEQFF	TGTGCCAGCAGCTTACAAAGGGGTCCCAATGAGCAGTTCTTC
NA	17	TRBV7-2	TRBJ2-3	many	CASSVGGGGGRTDTQYF	TGTGCCAGCAGCGTGGGGGGAGGTGGGGGGCGCACAGATACGCAGTATTTT
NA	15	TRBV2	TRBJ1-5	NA	CASSVGRRGNQPQHF	TGTGCCAGCAGTGTGGGCCGAAGGGGGAATCAGCCCCAGCATTTT
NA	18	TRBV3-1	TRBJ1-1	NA	CASSQNRGGTVLNTEAFF	TGTGCCAGCAGCCAAAATAGGGGGGGGACTGTGTTGAACACTGAAGCTTTCTTT
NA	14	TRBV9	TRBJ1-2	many	CASSVGRGNYGYTF	TGTGCCAGCAGCGTAGGACGGGGGAACTATGGCTACACCTTC
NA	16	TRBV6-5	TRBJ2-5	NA	CARSYGGTGRGGGQYF	TGTGCCCGCAGTTACGGGGGGACAGGAAGAGGCGGCGGGCAGTACTTC
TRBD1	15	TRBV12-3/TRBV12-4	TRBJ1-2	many	CASSTKGQGYYGYTF	TGTGCCAGCAGCACAAAAGGACAGGGATATTATGGCTACACCTTC
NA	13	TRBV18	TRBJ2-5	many	CASSPRQQETQYF	TGTGCCAGCAGCCCCAGACAGCAAGAGACCCAGTACTTC